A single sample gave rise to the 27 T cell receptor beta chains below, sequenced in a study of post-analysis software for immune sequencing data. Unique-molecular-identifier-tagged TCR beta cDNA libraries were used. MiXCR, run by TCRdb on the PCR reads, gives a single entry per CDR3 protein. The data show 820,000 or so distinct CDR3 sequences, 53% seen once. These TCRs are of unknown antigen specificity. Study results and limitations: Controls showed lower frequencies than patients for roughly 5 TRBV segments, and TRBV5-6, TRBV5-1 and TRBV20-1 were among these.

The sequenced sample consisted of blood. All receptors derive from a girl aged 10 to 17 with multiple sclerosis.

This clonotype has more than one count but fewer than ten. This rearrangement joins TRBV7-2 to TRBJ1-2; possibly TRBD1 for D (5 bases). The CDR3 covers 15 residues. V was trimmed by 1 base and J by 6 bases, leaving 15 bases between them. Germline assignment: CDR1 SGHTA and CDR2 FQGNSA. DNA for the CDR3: TGTGCCAGCAGCTTAGGGGGGGGGACCCTTCATGGCTACACCTTC. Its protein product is CASSLGGGTLHGYTF.

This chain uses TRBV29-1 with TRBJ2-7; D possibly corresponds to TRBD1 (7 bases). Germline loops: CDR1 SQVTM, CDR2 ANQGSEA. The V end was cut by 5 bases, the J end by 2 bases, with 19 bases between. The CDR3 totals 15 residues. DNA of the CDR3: TGCAGCGTTTTATACCGGAGGGGGCTGACCTACGAGCAGTACTTC. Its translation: CSVLYRRGLTYEQYF.

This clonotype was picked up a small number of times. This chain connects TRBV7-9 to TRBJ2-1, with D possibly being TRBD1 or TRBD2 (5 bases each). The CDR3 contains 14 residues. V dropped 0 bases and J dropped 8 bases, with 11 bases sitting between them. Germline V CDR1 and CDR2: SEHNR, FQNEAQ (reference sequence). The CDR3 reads CASSLAPGGDEQFF. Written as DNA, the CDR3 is TGTGCCAGCAGCTTAGCCCCTGGGGGTGATGAGCAGTTCTTC.

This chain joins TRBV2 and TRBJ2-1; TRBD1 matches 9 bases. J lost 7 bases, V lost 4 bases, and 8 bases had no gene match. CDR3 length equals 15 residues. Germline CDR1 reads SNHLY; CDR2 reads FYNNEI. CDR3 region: CASSGGGQGKNEQFF. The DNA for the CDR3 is TGTGCCAGCAGTGGGGGGGGACAGGGTAAGAATGAGCAGTTCTTC.

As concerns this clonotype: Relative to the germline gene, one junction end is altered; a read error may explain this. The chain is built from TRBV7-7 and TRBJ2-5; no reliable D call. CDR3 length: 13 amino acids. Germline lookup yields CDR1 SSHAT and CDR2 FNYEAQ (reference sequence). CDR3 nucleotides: TGTGCTAGCAGCCGAGCTCCCAAAGAGACCCAGTACTTC. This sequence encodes CASSRAPKETQYF.

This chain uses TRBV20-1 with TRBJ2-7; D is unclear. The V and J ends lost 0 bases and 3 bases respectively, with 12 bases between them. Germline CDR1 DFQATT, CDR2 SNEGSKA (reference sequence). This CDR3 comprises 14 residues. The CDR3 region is CSARDADLVYEQYF. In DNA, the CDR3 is TGCAGTGCTAGAGATGCGGACCTTGTCTACGAGCAGTACTTC.

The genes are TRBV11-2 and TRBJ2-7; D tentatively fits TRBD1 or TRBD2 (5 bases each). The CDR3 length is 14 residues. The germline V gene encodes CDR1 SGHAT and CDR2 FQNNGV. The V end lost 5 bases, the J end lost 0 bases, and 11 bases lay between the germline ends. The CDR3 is CASSRDHSSYEQYF. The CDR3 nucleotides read TGTGCCAGCAGCCGGGACCATAGCTCCTACGAGCAGTACTTC.

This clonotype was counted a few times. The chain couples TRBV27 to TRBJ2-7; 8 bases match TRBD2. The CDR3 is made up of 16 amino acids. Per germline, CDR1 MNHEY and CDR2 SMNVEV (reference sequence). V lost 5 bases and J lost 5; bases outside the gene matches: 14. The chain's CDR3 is CASSLLGGRPWDEQYF. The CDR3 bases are TGTGCCAGCAGTCTTCTTGGCGGGAGGCCCTGGGACGAGCAGTACTTC.

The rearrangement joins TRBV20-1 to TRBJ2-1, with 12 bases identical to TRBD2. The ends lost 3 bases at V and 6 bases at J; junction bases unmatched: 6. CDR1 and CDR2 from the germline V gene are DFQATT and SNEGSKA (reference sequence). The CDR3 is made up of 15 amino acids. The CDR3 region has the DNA TGCAGTGCTAGGACGCTAGCGGGAGGGGGCAATGAGCAGTTCTTC. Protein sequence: CSARTLAGGGNEQFF.

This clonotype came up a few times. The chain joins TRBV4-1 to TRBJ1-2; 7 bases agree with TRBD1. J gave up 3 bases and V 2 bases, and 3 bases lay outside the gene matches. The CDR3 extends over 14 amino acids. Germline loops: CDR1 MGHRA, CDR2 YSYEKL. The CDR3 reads CASSQPGQYYGYTF. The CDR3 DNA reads TGCGCCAGCAGCCAACCGGGACAGTACTATGGCTACACCTTC.

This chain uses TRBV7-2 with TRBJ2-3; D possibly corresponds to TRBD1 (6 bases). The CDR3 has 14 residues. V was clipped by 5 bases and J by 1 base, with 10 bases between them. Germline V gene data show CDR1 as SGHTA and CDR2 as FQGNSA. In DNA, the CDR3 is TGTGCCAGCAGCCACCGGACAGGCACAGATACGCAGTATTTT. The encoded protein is CASSHRTGTDTQYF.

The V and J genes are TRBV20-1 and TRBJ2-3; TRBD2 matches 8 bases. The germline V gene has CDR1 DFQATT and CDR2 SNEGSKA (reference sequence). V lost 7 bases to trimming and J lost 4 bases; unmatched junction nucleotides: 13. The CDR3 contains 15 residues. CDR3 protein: CSVSPGLGGADTQYF. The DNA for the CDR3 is TGCAGTGTGTCGCCGGGACTAGGGGGAGCAGATACGCAGTATTTT.

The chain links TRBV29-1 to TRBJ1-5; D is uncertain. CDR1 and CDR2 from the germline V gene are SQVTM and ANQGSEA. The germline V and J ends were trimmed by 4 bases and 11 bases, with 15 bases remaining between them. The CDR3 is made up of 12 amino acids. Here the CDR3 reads CSVVDSQETQHF. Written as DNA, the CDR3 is TGCAGCGTTGTTGACTCGCAAGAGACCCAGCATTTT. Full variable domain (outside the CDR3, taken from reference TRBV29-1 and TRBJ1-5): SAVISQKPSRDICQRGTSLTIQCQVDSQVTMMFWYRQQPGQSLTLIATANQGSEATYESGFVIDKFPISRPNLTFSTLTVSNMSPEDSSIYLCSVVDSQETQHFGDGTRLSIL.

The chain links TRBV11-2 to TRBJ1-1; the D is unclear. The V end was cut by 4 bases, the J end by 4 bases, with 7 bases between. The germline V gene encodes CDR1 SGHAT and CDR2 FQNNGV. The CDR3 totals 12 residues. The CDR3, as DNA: TGTGCCAGCAGCTCGGGTTGCACTGAAGCTTTCTTT. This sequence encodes CASSSGCTEAFF. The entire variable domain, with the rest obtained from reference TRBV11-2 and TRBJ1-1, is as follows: EAGVAQSPRYKIIEKRQSVAFWCNPISGHATLYWYQQILGQGPKLLIQFQNNGVVDDSQLPKDRFSAERLKGVDSTLKIQPAKLEDSAVYLCASSSGCTEAFFGQGTRLTVV.

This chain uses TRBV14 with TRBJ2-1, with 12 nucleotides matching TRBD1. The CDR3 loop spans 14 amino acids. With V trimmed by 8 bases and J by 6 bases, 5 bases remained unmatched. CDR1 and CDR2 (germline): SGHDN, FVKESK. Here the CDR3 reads CASGGQGAINEQFF. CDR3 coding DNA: TGTGCCAGCGGGGGACAGGGGGCGATCAATGAGCAGTTCTTC. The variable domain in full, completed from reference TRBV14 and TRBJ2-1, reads EAGVTQFPSHSVIEKGQTVTLRCDPISGHDNLYWYRRVMGKEIKFLLHFVKESKQDESGMPNNRFLAERTGGTYSTLKVQPAELEDSGVYFCASGGQGAINEQFFGPGTRLTVL.

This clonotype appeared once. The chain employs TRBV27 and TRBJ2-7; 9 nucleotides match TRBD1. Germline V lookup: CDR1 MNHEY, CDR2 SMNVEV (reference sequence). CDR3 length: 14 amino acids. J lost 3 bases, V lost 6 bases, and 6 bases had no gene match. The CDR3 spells CASRPGQGYYEQYF. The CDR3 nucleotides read TGTGCCAGCAGGCCGGGACAGGGATACTACGAGCAGTACTTC.

CDR3 sequence: CASSLAGRGYNEQFF. The DNA of the CDR3 is TGTGCCAGCAGCTTGGCCGGAAGAGGGTACAATGAGCAGTTCTTC. The chain employs TRBV5-5 and TRBJ2-1, with D perhaps matching TRBD2 (5 bases). The CDR3 runs to 15 residues. The germline V gene encodes CDR1 SGHKS and CDR2 YYEKEE (reference sequence). Trimming stripped 0 bases from V and 4 bases from J, with 11 bases between. The variable domain in full, with the rest retrieved from reference TRBV5-5 and TRBJ2-1, is DAGVTQSPTHLIKTRGQQVTLRCSPISGHKSVSWYQQVLGQGPQFIFQYYEKEERGRGNFPDRFSARQFPNYSSELNVNALLLGDSALYLCASSLAGRGYNEQFFGPGTRLTVL.

CDR3: CASSQELNRAYGYTF. The CDR3, as DNA: TGTGCCAGCAGCCAAGAATTGAACAGGGCCTATGGCTACACCTTC. V gene TRBV3-1 combines with J gene TRBJ1-2; TRBD1 might be the D (6 bases). This CDR3 comprises 15 residues. CDR1 LGHDT and CDR2 YNNKEL come from the germline V gene (reference sequence). Trimming shortened V by 0 bases and J by 4 bases, and 12 bases separated the two germline ends.

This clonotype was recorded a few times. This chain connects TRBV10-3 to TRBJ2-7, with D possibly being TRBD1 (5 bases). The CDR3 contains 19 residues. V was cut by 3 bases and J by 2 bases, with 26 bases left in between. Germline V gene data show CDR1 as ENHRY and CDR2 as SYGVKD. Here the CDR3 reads CAISDIAWGGQRKTYEQYF. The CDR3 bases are TGTGCCATCAGTGACATAGCTTGGGGCGGACAACGAAAAACCTACGAGCAGTACTTC.

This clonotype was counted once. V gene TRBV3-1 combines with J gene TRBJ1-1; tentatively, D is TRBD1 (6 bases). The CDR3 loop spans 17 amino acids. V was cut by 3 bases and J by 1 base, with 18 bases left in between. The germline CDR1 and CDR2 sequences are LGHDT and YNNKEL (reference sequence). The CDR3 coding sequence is TGTGCCAGCAGCCATATGCCCTGGACAGTAAGGAACACTGAAGCTTTCTTT. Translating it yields CASSHMPWTVRNTEAFF.

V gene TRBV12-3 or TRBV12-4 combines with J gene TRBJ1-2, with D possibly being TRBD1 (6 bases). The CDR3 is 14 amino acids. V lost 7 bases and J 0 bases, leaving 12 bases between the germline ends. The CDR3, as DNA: TGTGCCAGCACCCCGGGACATTCTAACTATGGCTACACCTTC. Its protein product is CASTPGHSNYGYTF.

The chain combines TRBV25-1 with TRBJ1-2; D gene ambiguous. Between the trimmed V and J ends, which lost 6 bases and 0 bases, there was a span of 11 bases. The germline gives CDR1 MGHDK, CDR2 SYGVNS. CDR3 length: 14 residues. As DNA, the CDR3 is TGTGCCAGCAGGGCGAATGTAGCTAACTATGGCTACACCTTC. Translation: CASRANVANYGYTF.

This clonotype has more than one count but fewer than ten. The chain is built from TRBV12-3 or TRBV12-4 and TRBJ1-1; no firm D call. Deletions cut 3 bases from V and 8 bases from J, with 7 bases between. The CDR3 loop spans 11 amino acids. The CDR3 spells CASSFLTEAFF. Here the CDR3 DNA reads TGTGCCAGCAGTTTTCTTACAGAAGCTTTCTTT.

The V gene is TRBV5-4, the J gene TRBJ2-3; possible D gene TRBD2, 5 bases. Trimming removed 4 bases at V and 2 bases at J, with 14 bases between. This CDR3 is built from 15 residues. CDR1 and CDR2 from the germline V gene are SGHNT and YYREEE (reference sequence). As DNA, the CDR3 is TGTGCCAGCAGCCCGCAGCGGATCGTCACAGATACGCAGTATTTT. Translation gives CASSPQRIVTDTQYF.

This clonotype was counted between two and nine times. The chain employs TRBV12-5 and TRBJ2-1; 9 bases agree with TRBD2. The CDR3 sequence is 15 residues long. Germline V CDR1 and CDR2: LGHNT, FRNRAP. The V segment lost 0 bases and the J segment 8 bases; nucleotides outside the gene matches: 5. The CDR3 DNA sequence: TGTGCTAGTGGTTTGGTAGGAGCGGGAGGTGATGAGCAGTTCTTC. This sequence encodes CASGLVGAGGDEQFF.

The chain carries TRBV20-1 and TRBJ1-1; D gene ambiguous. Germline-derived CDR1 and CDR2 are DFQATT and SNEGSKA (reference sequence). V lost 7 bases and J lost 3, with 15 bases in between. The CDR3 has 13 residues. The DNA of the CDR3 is TGCAGTGTCGTGCCGAGGAGGGACACTGAAGCTTTCTTT. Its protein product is CSVVPRRDTEAFF.

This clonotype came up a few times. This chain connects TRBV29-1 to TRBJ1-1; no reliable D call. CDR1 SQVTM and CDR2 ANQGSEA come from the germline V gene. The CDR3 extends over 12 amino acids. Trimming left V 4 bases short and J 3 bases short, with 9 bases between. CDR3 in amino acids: CSVVSWDTEAFF. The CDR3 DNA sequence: TGCAGCGTTGTAAGTTGGGACACTGAAGCTTTCTTT.